Presented here are 22 T cell receptor beta chains from one specimen sequenced in a study of T cells in Graves' hyperthyroidism and ophthalmopathy. TCR beta CDR3 sequences were amplified from RNA transcripts. Using the HTBI primer set, a first-round RT-PCR was run on the TCR CDR3. TCRdb re-called the multiplex PCR reads through MiXCR, storing one row per CDR3 protein. The sample lists about 560,000 distinct CDR3 sequences, approximately 15% seen once, with under 7.5% in the top ten. Sequences were obtained from blood. These receptors were collected from a woman in her 30s with Graves' hyperthyroidism.

The CDR3 DNA reads as TGCGCCAGCAGCGAAGCTAGCGGGAGTATACAAGAGACCCAGTACTTC. This codes for CASSEASGSIQETQYF. The chain carries TRBV5-1 and TRBJ2-5; 10 nucleotides match TRBD2. Germline trimming cut 4 bases from V and 2 bases from J; bases unmatched to any gene: 8. The CDR3 loop spans 16 amino acids. CDR1 is SGHRS and CDR2 is YFSETQ in the germline V gene.

This clonotype was seen repeatedly, ten times or more. The chain links TRBV11-2 to TRBJ2-7, with TRBD2 matching 7 bases. Germline CDR1 SGHAT, CDR2 FQNNGV. The CDR3 totals 15 residues. The J segment lost 0 bases and the V segment lost 2 bases, leaving 4 bases of the junction unmatched. The CDR3, as DNA: TGTGCCAGCAGCTTACACGGCGGGGGCTCCTACGAGCAGTACTTC. Translated, it gives CASSLHGGGSYEQYF.

This clonotype came up many times. The CDR3 loop is CASATGPGMNTEAFF. The CDR3 DNA reads TGTGCCAGCGCCACGGGGCCGGGTATGAACACTGAAGCTTTCTTT. This chain connects TRBV11-2 to TRBJ1-1; D is perhaps TRBD1 (5 bases). Trimming stripped 8 bases from V and 0 bases from J, with 16 bases between. CDR1 SGHAT and CDR2 FQNNGV come from the germline V gene. The CDR3 sequence is 15 residues long. Drawing the rest from reference TRBV11-2 and TRBJ1-1, the complete variable domain is EAGVAQSPRYKIIEKRQSVAFWCNPISGHATLYWYQQILGQGPKLLIQFQNNGVVDDSQLPKDRFSAERLKGVDSTLKIQPAKLEDSAVYLCASATGPGMNTEAFFGQGTRLTVV.

This clonotype was seen ten or more times. The J gene is TRBJ1-4, the V gene TRBV4-1; possible D gene TRBD1, 5 bases. This CDR3 has 13 residues. V was pared by 2 bases and J by 5 bases, with 6 bases between. Germline V lookup: CDR1 MGHRA, CDR2 YSYEKL. Here the CDR3 reads CASSQQGNEKLFF. The CDR3 coding sequence is TGCGCCAGCAGCCAACAGGGAAATGAAAAACTGTTTTTT.

This clonotype turned up a few times. The chain joins TRBV19 to TRBJ1-2; maybe TRBD1 (5 bases). V was cut by 9 bases and J by 4 bases, with 12 bases left in between. The CDR3 has 12 residues. Germline V gives CDR1 LNHDA, CDR2 SQIVND (reference sequence). For the CDR3, the DNA is TGTGCCAGCACAGACAGCACCTATGGCTACACCTTC. Translating gives CASTDSTYGYTF.

V is TRBV9 and J is TRBJ2-1, with TRBD2 matching over 7 bases. With 0 bases clipped from V and 3 bases from J, the junction kept 6 bases outside the gene matches. The germline V gene encodes CDR1 SGDLS and CDR2 YYNGEE. The CDR3 length is 16 residues. This CDR3 reads CASSVDPSGFYNEQFF. The CDR3 nucleotides read TGTGCCAGCAGCGTAGATCCTAGCGGCTTCTACAATGAGCAGTTCTTC.

This clonotype was observed at least ten times. This chain connects TRBV30 to TRBJ1-5; 7 nucleotides line up with TRBD1. Germline values: CDR1 GTSNPN, CDR2 SVGIG (reference sequence). This CDR3 is 13 amino acids long. The V and J ends lost 2 bases and 4 bases, in that order; junction bases with no gene match: 2. CDR3 in amino acids: CAWSLGQNQPQHF. CDR3 in DNA: TGTGCCTGGAGTCTGGGACAGAATCAGCCCCAGCATTTT. The variable domain in full, completed from reference TRBV30 and TRBJ1-5, reads SQTIHQWPATLVQPVGSPLSLECTVEGTSNPNLYWYRQAAGRGLQLLFYSVGIGQISSEVPQNLSASRPQDRQFILSSKKLLLSDSGFYLCAWSLGQNQPQHFGDGTRLSIL.

With regard to this clonotype: A much more abundant neighbour one base away suggests this may be a read error. The rearrangement joins TRBV7-2 to TRBJ1-5; the D is unclear. Germline loops: CDR1 SGHTA, CDR2 FQGNSA. This CDR3 has 13 amino acids. The CDR3 protein is CSSSGGPNQPQHF. The CDR3 DNA follows: TGTTCCAGCTCGGGAGGTCCGAATCAGCCCCAGCATTTT.

This clonotype was recorded a few times. V gene TRBV5-4 combines with J gene TRBJ2-7; TRBD2 aligns across 8 bases. The V segment lost 4 bases and the J segment 5 bases; nucleotides outside the gene matches: 11. CDR3 length equals 15 residues. Germline V gene sequence: CDR1 SGHNT, CDR2 YYREEE (reference sequence). The CDR3 spells CASSPDGLAGHEQYF. DNA for the CDR3: TGTGCCAGCAGCCCTGATGGACTAGCTGGTCACGAGCAGTACTTC.

The chain joins TRBV7-6 to TRBJ2-5; 11 bases line up with TRBD2. Germline-derived CDR1 and CDR2 are SGHVS and FNYEAQ. The CDR3 is made up of 15 amino acids. Germline trimming cut 5 bases from V and 5 bases from J; bases unmatched to any gene: 7. The CDR3 loop is CASSPLAGVAETQYF. CDR3 DNA: TGTGCCAGCAGCCCACTAGCGGGAGTAGCGGAGACCCAGTACTTC.

The CDR3 protein is CSARDPGGPGEQYF. The CDR3 nucleotides are TGCAGTGCTAGAGACCCGGGAGGGCCCGGCGAGCAGTACTTC. V gene TRBV20-1 combines with J gene TRBJ2-7; 8 bases align to TRBD2. The CDR3 sequence is 14 residues long. Germline V gene sequence: CDR1 DFQATT, CDR2 SNEGSKA (reference sequence). V was pared by 0 bases and J by 6 bases, with 7 bases of the junction left unmatched.

This clonotype showed up just a few times. This chain connects TRBV24-1 to TRBJ2-1, with 7 bases identical to TRBD2. This CDR3 comprises 12 residues. V gave up 4 bases and J gave up 9 bases; unmatched junction bases: 2. Germline V gene sequence: CDR1 KGHDR, CDR2 SFDVKD. The CDR3 sequence is CATSEGGSEQFF. DNA for the CDR3: TGTGCCACCAGTGAGGGGGGGAGTGAGCAGTTCTTC.

The sample holds a few counts of this clonotype. The J gene is TRBJ2-1, the V gene TRBV13; TRBD2 matches at 9 bases. Germline CDR1 PRHDT, CDR2 FYEKMQ (reference sequence). The CDR3 is 17 amino acids. V trimming: 5 bases; J trimming: 6 bases; junction bases outside the gene matches: 14. CDR3 sequence reads: CASSGRLAVLGGNEQFF. In DNA form, the CDR3 reads TGTGCCAGCAGCGGACGACTAGCGGTCCTGGGGGGCAATGAGCAGTTCTTC. Full variable domain (missing parts from reference TRBV13 and TRBJ2-1): AAGVIQSPRHLIKEKRETATLKCYPIPRHDTVYWYQQGPGQDPQFLISFYEKMQSDKGSIPDRFSAQQFSDYHSELNMSSLELGDSALYFCASSGRLAVLGGNEQFFGPGTRLTVL.

This clonotype has a handful of counts. The CDR3 region is CATKGDLSGANVLTF. For the CDR3, the DNA is TGTGCCACCAAAGGGGACCTCTCTGGGGCCAACGTCCTGACTTTC. The V call is TRBV27, the J call TRBJ2-6; D is possibly TRBD1 or TRBD2 (5 bases each). This CDR3 is 15 amino acids long. Trimming pared 10 bases from V and 0 bases from J, leaving 13 bases between. Per the germline V gene, CDR1 is MNHEY and CDR2 is SMNVEV (reference sequence).

This clonotype was seen repeatedly, ten times or more. The rearrangement links TRBV30 to TRBJ2-3; D may match TRBD1 or TRBD2 (5 bases each). Trimming removed 8 bases from V and 6 bases from J, with 18 bases in between. Germline V CDR1 and CDR2: GTSNPN, SVGIG (reference sequence). This CDR3 comprises 13 residues. The CDR3 sequence is CAVAGMGQDTQYF. Written as DNA, the CDR3 is TGTGCCGTGGCGGGTATGGGGCAGGATACGCAGTATTTT.

The sample holds a few counts of this clonotype. This chain uses TRBV13 with TRBJ2-5; D is unclear. V lost 3 bases, J lost 1 base, and 12 bases lay in between. The CDR3 sequence is 15 residues long. Germline V gives CDR1 PRHDT, CDR2 FYEKMQ (reference sequence). CDR3 DNA: TGTGCCAGCAGCTTTGCCGAGGACCGCCAAGAGACCCAGTACTTC. Its translation: CASSFAEDRQETQYF.

This clonotype was observed at least ten times. The chain joins TRBV30 to TRBJ2-1, with 12 bases matching TRBD1. The CDR3 has 18 residues. Germline trimming cut 4 bases from V and 1 base from J; bases unmatched to any gene: 11. CDR1 is GTSNPN and CDR2 is SVGIG in the germline V gene (reference sequence). In DNA, the CDR3 is TGTGCCTGGAACGAGGGACAGGGGGCATATTGGTCCTACAATGAGCAGTTCTTC. It encodes CAWNEGQGAYWSYNEQFF.

The rearrangement links TRBV29-1 to TRBJ2-4, with TRBD1 matching over 8 bases. Trimming took 4 bases from V and 7 from J; bases not matched to a gene: 12. This CDR3 comprises 15 residues. Germline V gene data show CDR1 as SQVTM and CDR2 as ANQGSEA. This chain's CDR3 is CSVVGYGTGKNIQYF. DNA for the CDR3: TGCAGCGTTGTAGGTTATGGGACAGGCAAGAACATTCAGTACTTC.

The chain is built from TRBV19 and TRBJ1-1, with 10 bases fitting TRBD1. The CDR3 sequence is 15 residues long. Per germline, CDR1 LNHDA and CDR2 SQIVND (reference sequence). Trimming at V came to 3 bases and at J to 4 bases, leaving 5 bases not matched to a gene. The CDR3, as DNA: TGTGCCAGTAGTATGGGGACAGGGGCCTCCACTGAAGCTTTCTTT. Protein sequence: CASSMGTGASTEAFF. The full variable domain, rest sourced from reference TRBV19 and TRBJ1-1, is DGGITQSPKYLFRKEGQNVTLSCEQNLNHDAMYWYRQDPGQGLRLIYYSQIVNDFQKGDIAEGYSVSREKKESFPLTVTSAQKNPTAFYLCASSMGTGASTEAFFGQGTRLTVV.

The chain is built from TRBV20-1 and TRBJ2-5, with D possibly TRBD2 on 5 matching bases. The CDR3 has 14 residues. CDR1 is DFQATT and CDR2 is SNEGSKA in the germline V gene (reference sequence). Between the trimmed V and J ends, which lost 3 bases and 0 bases, there was a span of 11 bases. The DNA of the CDR3 is TGCAGTGCTAGGCCACTAGGTTACCAAGAGACCCAGTACTTC. Amino acid sequence: CSARPLGYQETQYF.

This clonotype came up many times. The chain carries TRBV5-1 and TRBJ2-3; either TRBD1 or TRBD2 may fit D (5 bases each). V dropped 1 base and J dropped 0 bases, with 12 bases sitting between them. The CDR3 covers 16 residues. CDR1 is SGHRS, CDR2 YFSETQ, per germline. As DNA, the CDR3 is TGCGCCAGCAGCTTGTTTGTCAGGGAGAGCACAGATACGCAGTATTTT. Amino acid sequence: CASSLFVRESTDTQYF.

A single count supports this clonotype. The chain joins TRBV14 to TRBJ2-7; TRBD2 matches 13 bases. CDR1 is SGHDN, CDR2 FVKESK, per germline. The CDR3 contains 22 residues. Losses at the gene ends were 0 bases for V and 0 bases for J; bases not matched to a gene: 17. The CDR3: CASSQDEGRLAGGVGVSYEQYF. The CDR3 DNA reads TGTGCCAGCAGCCAAGATGAAGGGAGACTAGCGGGAGGAGTCGGTGTCTCCTACGAGCAGTACTTC.